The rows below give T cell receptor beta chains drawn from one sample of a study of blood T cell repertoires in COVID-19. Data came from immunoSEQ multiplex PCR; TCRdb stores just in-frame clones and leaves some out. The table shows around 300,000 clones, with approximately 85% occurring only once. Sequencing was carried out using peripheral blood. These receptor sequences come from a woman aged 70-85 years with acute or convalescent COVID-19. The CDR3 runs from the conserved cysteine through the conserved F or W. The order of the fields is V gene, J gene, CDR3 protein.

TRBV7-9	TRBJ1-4	CASSLAAPTNEKLFF
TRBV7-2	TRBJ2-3	CASSLEAGLKTDTQYF
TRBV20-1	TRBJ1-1	CSARDRGGAFF
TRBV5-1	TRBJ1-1	CASSLSRSFGSEAFF
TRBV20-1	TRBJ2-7	CSASARDGYEQYF
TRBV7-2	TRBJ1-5	CASGERGPQHF
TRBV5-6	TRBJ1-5	CASSFGQFPSNQPQHF
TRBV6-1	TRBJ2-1	CASSERLARSYNEQFF
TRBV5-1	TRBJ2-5	CASRSQETQYF
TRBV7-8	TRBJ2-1	CASSFPRVWGGANNEQFF
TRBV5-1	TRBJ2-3	CASSLGPTGPTNTQYF
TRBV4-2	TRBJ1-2	CASSRAGTGVGGYTF
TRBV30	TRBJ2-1	CACTSGGGYNEQFF
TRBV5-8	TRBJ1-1	CASSLDRGLGAFF
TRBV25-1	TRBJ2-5	CASGRQAAPQETQYF
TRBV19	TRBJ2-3	CASSSTGHSGDTQYF
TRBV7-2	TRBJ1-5	CASSSTTRGGNQPQHF
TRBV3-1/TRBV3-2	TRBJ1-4	CASSRTGGEEKLFF
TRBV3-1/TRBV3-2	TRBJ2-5	CASSPDRGLRSRETQYF
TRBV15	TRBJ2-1	CATSMGTGRGSNEQFF
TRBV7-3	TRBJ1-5	CASSLPLRDGRNQPQHF
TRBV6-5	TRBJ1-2	CASRRQDYGYTF
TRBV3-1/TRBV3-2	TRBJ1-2	CASSQDGQYGYTF
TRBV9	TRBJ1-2	CASSVTGLVANYGYTF
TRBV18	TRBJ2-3	CASSRVKAAGTSGTDTQYF
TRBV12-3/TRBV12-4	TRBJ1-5	CASSLTTDQPQHF
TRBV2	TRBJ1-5	CASSGDSNQPQHF
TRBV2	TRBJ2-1	CASSERGFSSYEQFF
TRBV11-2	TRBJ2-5	CASSAGQRKETQYF
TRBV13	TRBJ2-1	CASSPRTSWAEQFF
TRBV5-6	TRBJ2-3	CASSPVGGADTQYF
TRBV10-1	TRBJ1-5	CASRRNRGRNQPQHF
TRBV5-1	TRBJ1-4	CASAPGTGSEKLFF